This is a list of T cell receptor beta chains from one sample in a study of T-cell memory formation after mild COVID-19. MiXCR was run by TCRdb on the 5' RACE reads, yielding one entry per CDR3 protein. The table shows 550,000 to 700,000 distinct CDR3 sequences, with approximately 19% occurring only once. The sample consisted of PBMCs or a T cell subset sorted from them (not recorded which). The receptors here all came from an adult woman who had mild COVID-19 (a few samples of this study predate the infection). Cell type and time point are not known. The CDR3 runs from the conserved cysteine through the conserved F or W. D genes are given only for firm matches. Size is stated for part of the rows, as once, few or many counts, or as a class when the clone is expanded.

j_call,d_call,v_call,clone_size,cdr3_nt,cdr3_aa
TRBJ1-2,NA,TRBV20-1,few,TGCAGTGCTAGAGATAAACAGGGCGCGAGCGGCTACACCTTC,CSARDKQGASGYTF
TRBJ2-7,TRBD2,TRBV11-2,few,TGTGCCAGCAGCTTAGAGAACCCGGGACTAGCGGGGGCCGAGCAGTACTTC,CASSLENPGLAGAEQYF
TRBJ2-2,NA,TRBV9,few,TGTGCCAGCAGCCCCACGACGGACCCCGGGGAGCTGTTTTTT,CASSPTTDPGELFF
TRBJ2-1,TRBD2,TRBV5-1,few,TGCGCCAGCAGCTACGGGACTAGCGGGGGGGCGAAGCAGTTCTTC,CASSYGTSGGAKQFF
TRBJ2-7,TRBD2,TRBV3-1,NA,TGTGCCAGCAGCCAACAAACGGGACTAGCGGTATCCGAGCAGTACTTC,CASSQQTGLAVSEQYF
TRBJ1-3,NA,TRBV7-8,many,TGTGCCAGCAGCTTATATACGGACACTGACTCTGGAAACACCATATATTTT,CASSLYTDTDSGNTIYF
TRBJ1-1,NA,TRBV7-6,NA,TGTGCCAGCAGCTCCCGGGCCTACCGTTCGAACACTGAAGCTTTCTTT,CASSSRAYRSNTEAFF
TRBJ1-1,NA,TRBV12-3/TRBV12-4,many,TGTGCCAGCAGTCCCGGGGGCCTGAACACTGAAGCTTTCTTT,CASSPGGLNTEAFF
TRBJ2-1,TRBD1,TRBV7-8,few,TGTGCCAGCAGCCCTTTTGGACAGGGGTCCTACAATGAGCAGTTCTTC,CASSPFGQGSYNEQFF
TRBJ1-1,NA,TRBV5-1,NA,TGCGCCAGCAGCTTGATCGGGATAACTGAAGCTTTCTTT,CASSLIGITEAFF
TRBJ2-7,TRBD2,TRBV6-6,NA,TGTGCCAGCAGTTACCCAGCGGGGGGCGAGCAGTACTTC,CASSYPAGGEQYF
TRBJ2-3,NA,TRBV7-3,few,TGTGCCAGCAGCTTAAGTGGGGTCAGCACAGATACGCAGTATTTT,CASSLSGVSTDTQYF
TRBJ2-1,TRBD2,TRBV15,NA,TGTGCCACCAGCAGAGTAGCGGGAGTTGTCTACAATGAGCAGTTCTTC,CATSRVAGVVYNEQFF
TRBJ2-7,NA,TRBV6-5,NA,TGTGCCAGCAGCTCCTCATACAGGGAAGGGCCATACGAGCAGTACTTC,CASSSSYREGPYEQYF
TRBJ2-2,TRBD1,TRBV7-9,NA,TGTGCCAGCATCTTACAGGGGGCGGCCGGGGAGCTGTTTTTT,CASILQGAAGELFF
TRBJ1-6,NA,TRBV10-3,NA,TGTGCCATCAGTGATGAAACTGATTCACATTCACCCCTCCACTTT,CAISDETDSHSPLHF
TRBJ2-3,NA,TRBV20-1,few,TGCAGTGCTCCCAGAGCAGCAGATACGCAGTATTTT,CSAPRAADTQYF
TRBJ2-1,NA,TRBV7-9,NA,TGTGCCAGCAGCATATTAGGACAGTGGTTGGCCGACAATGAGCAGTTCTTC,CASSILGQWLADNEQFF
TRBJ2-5,TRBD1,TRBV29-1,NA,TGCAGCGTTAAGACAGGGCAAGAGACCCAGTACTTC,CSVKTGQETQYF
TRBJ1-1,NA,TRBV30,once,TGTGCCCAGCAGCCGGGGGGTGGCACTGAAGCTTTCTTT,CAQQPGGGTEAFF
TRBJ2-7,NA,TRBV7-6,few,TGTGCCAGCAGCTTAGGGGCGGGGCCCCAGGGCGAGCAGTACTTC,CASSLGAGPQGEQYF
TRBJ1-5,NA,TRBV15,NA,TGTGCCACCAGCAGAGGCGCGGGTAACAATCAGCCCCAGCATTTT,CATSRGAGNNQPQHF
TRBJ1-1,TRBD1,TRBV3-1,few,TGTGCCAGCAGCCACATTTATCCGGGACAGGGGGCTTTCTTT,CASSHIYPGQGAFF
TRBJ2-7,NA,TRBV6-1,NA,TGTGCCAGCAGTGAAAAGGTGCGAACCTACGAGCAGTACTTC,CASSEKVRTYEQYF
TRBJ1-6,NA,TRBV21-1,NA,TGTGCCAGCAGCAAAGTTTTAGACCGCACCGAAACAGGGGTTGTTTCACCCCTCCACTTT,CASSKVLDRTETGVVSPLHF
TRBJ2-6,NA,TRBV12-3/TRBV12-4,many,TGTGCCAGCAACTCTGGGGCCAACGTCCTGACTTTC,CASNSGANVLTF
TRBJ2-7,NA,TRBV27,few,TGTGCCAGCAGCACGGGACTTCATATAGGCGAGCAGTACTTC,CASSTGLHIGEQYF
TRBJ2-7,TRBD2,TRBV9,few,TGTGCCAGCAGCGAGGGGACTAGCGGACCCGAGCAGTACTTC,CASSEGTSGPEQYF
TRBJ1-2,NA,TRBV12-3/TRBV12-4,few,TGTGCCAGCAGTTTTTATTCTAGATATGGCTACACCTTC,CASSFYSRYGYTF
TRBJ2-1,NA,TRBV27,NA,TGTGCCAGCATAGGGGGGCGGGGACGGAATGAGCAGTTCTTC,CASIGGRGRNEQFF
TRBJ1-1,NA,TRBV27,NA,TGTGCCAGCAGTACTAGAGGTGGGAAGAACACTGAAGCTTTCTTT,CASSTRGGKNTEAFF
TRBJ2-2,NA,TRBV9,NA,TGTGCCAGCAGCGTAGAGGAGAACACCGGGGAGCTGTTTTTT,CASSVEENTGELFF
TRBJ1-2,NA,TRBV20-1,NA,TGCAGTGCTAGAGATTCGACAGACTATGGCTACACCTTC,CSARDSTDYGYTF
TRBJ1-4,NA,TRBV24-1,few,TGTGCCACCAGTGACCCGAGCCCACAGTTAGAAAAACTGTTTTTT,CATSDPSPQLEKLFF
TRBJ1-1,NA,TRBV5-1,NA,TGCGCCAGCAGCTTGTCTACAGGGTTTAGGGACACTGAAGCTTTCTTT,CASSLSTGFRDTEAFF
TRBJ1-1,NA,TRBV5-1,NA,TGCGCCAGCAGCTTAGAGGACAGAAACACTGAAGCTTTCTTT,CASSLEDRNTEAFF
TRBJ1-2,NA,TRBV5-1,few,TGCGCCAGCAGTCGTGAGGGCTCTGGCTACACCTTC,CASSREGSGYTF
TRBJ2-7,TRBD1,TRBV7-2,few,TGTGCCAGCAGCACCCGGACAGGGGCCTACGAGCAGTACTTC,CASSTRTGAYEQYF
TRBJ2-7,TRBD2,TRBV6-6,few,TGTGCCAGCACCTCGTCGGGGGGCTCCTACGAGCAGTACTTC,CASTSSGGSYEQYF
TRBJ2-5,TRBD2,TRBV5-1,NA,TGCGCCAGCAGCCCCGGACTAGCGGGGGTTCCGTACCAAGAGACCCAGTACTTC,CASSPGLAGVPYQETQYF
TRBJ2-2,NA,TRBV7-2,many,TGTGCCAGCAGCTTAGCGAGGGGTAGGACCGGGGAGCTGTTTTTT,CASSLARGRTGELFF
TRBJ1-5,TRBD1,TRBV28,NA,TGTGCCAGCAGTTCACGACAGGGACGCCAGCCCCAGCATTTT,CASSSRQGRQPQHF
TRBJ2-7,NA,TRBV27,NA,TGTGCCAGCAGTTTATCTGCGGGCTTCTACGAGCAGTACTTC,CASSLSAGFYEQYF
TRBJ2-7,NA,TRBV15,NA,TGTGCCACCAGCAGAGAGTTGGCAGGAGACTACGAGCAGTACTTC,CATSRELAGDYEQYF
TRBJ2-3,NA,TRBV9,NA,TGTGCCAGCAGCGGGACCCCGGATCCCTATACGCAGTATTTT,CASSGTPDPYTQYF
TRBJ2-3,TRBD2,TRBV7-2,many,TGTGCCAGCAGCCCACCCCCTGGGCTAGCGGGGATGGATACGCAGTATTTT,CASSPPPGLAGMDTQYF
TRBJ2-5,NA,TRBV7-8,NA,TGTGCCAGCAGCTTAGTAAGACTGGGGGAGACCCAGTACTTC,CASSLVRLGETQYF
TRBJ2-7,NA,TRBV7-2,many,TGTGCCAGCCAAGGTATGGCAGGAGCCTCCTACGAGCAGTACTTC,CASQGMAGASYEQYF